This T cell receptor (beta chain) was observed in a study of blood T cell repertoires in COVID-19. CDR1 MDHEN and CDR2 SYDVKM come from the germline V gene. Unmatched junction bases numbered 2, after V lost 5 bases and J lost 1 base. The CDR3 spans 15 residues. Sequenced by immunoSEQ multiplex PCR; TCRdb stores in-frame clones only, minus some. The sample lists 200,000 to 250,000 clones; roughly 90% were seen once. The chain links TRBV28 to TRBJ1-6, with 7 nucleotides matching TRBD1. The sequence was collected from a man between 40 and 49 years old with active or convalescent COVID-19. The sample taken for sequencing was peripheral blood. Here the CDR3 DNA reads TGTGCCAGCAGTCGGGACAGTTCCTATAATTCACCCCTCCACTTT. Translating it yields CASSRDSSYNSPLHF.